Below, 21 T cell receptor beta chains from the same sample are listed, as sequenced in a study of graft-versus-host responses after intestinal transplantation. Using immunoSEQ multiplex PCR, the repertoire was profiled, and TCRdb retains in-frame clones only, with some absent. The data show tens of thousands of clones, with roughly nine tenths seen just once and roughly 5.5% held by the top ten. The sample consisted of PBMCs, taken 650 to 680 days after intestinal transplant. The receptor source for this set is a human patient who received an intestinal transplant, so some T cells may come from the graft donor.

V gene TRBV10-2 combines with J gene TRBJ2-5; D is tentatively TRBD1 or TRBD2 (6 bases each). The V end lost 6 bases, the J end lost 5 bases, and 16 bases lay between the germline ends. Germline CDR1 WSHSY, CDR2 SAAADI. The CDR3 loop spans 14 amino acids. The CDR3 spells CASRPETGGETQYF. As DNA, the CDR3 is TGCGCCAGCAGACCCGAGACAGGAGGGGAGACCCAGTACTTC.

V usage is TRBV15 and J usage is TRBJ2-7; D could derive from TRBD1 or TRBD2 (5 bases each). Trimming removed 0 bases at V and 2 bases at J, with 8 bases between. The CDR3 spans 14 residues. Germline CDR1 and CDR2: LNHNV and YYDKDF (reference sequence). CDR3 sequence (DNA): TGTGCCACCAGCAGAGATCTGGGACCCTACGAGCAGTACTTC. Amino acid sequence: CATSRDLGPYEQYF. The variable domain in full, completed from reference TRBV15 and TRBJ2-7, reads DAMVIQNPRYQVTQFGKPVTLSCSQTLNHNVMYWYQQKSSQAPKLLFHYYDKDFNNEADTPDNFQSRRPNTSFCFLDIRSPGLGDTAMYLCATSRDLGPYEQYFGPGTRLTVT.

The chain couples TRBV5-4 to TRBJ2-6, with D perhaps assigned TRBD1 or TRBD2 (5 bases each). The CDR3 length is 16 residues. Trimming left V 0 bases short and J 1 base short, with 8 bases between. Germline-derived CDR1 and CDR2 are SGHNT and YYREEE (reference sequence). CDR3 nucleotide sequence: TGTGCCAGCAGCTTGGGGGGCGGGTCTGGGGCCAACGTCCTGACTTTC. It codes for CASSLGGGSGANVLTF.

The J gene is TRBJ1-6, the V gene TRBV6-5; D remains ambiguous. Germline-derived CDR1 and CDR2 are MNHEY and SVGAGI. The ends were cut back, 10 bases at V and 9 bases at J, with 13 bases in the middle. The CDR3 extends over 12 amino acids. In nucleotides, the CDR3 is TGTGCCACCCGCACGGAGGGTTCACCCCTCCACTTT. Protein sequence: CATRTEGSPLHF.

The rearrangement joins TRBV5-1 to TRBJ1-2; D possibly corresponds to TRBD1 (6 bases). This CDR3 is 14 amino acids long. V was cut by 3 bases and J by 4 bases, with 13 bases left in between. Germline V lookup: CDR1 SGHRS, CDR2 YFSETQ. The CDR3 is CASSSQGSSYGYTF. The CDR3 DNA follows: TGCGCCAGCAGCTCCCAGGGGAGTAGCTATGGCTACACCTTC.

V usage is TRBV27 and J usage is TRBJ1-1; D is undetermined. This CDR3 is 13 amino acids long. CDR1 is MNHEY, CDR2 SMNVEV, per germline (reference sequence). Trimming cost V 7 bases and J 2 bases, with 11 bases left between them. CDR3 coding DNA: TGTGCCAGCACCAGGACGTACAACACTGAAGCTTTCTTT. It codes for CASTRTYNTEAFF.

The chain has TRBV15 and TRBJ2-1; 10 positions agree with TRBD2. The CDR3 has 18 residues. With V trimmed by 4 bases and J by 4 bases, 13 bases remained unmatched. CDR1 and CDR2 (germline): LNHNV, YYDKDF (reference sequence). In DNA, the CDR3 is TGTGCCACCAGCATCCCCCATTGGGCTAGCGGGAGTTACAATGAGCAGTTCTTC. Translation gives CATSIPHWASGSYNEQFF.

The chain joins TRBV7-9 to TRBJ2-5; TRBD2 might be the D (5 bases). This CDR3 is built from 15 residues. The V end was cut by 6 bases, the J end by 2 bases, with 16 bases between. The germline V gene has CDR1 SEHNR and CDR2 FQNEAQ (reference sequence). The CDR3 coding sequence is TGTGCCAGCAGACCGCCGGGGAGCTCTCAAGAGACCCAGTACTTC. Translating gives CASRPPGSSQETQYF. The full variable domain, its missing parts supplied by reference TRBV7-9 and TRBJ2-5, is DTGVSQNPRHKITKRGQNVTFRCDPISEHNRLYWYRQTLGQGPEFLTYFQNEAQLEKSRLLSDRFSAERPKGSFSTLEIQRTEQGDSAMYLCASRPPGSSQETQYFGPGTRLLVL.

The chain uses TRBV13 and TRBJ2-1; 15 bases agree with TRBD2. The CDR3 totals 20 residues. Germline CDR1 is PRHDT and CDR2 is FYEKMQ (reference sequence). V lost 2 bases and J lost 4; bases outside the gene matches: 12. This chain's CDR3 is CASSLIGTSGGSLSYNEQFF. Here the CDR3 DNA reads TGTGCCAGCAGCTTAATCGGGACTAGCGGGGGGAGTTTATCATACAATGAGCAGTTCTTC.

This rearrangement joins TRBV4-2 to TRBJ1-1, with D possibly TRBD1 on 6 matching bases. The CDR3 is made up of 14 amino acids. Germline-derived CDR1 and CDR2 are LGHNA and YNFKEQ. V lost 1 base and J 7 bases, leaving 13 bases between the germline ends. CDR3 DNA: TGTGCCAGCAGCCAAGTAACAGGGCGGCTTGAAGCTTTCTTT. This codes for CASSQVTGRLEAFF.

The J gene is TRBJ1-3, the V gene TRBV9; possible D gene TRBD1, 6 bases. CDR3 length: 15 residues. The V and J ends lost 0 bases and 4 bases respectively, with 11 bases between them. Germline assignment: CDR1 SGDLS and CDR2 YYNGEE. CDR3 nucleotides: TGTGCCAGCAGCGTAGCCCCAGACAGGGGAAACACCATATATTTT. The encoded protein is CASSVAPDRGNTIYF.

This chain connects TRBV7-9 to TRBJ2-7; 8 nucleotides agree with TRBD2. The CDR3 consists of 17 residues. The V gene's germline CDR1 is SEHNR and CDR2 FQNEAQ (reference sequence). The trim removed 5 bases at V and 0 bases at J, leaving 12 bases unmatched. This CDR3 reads CASSPPWGTRSSYEQYF. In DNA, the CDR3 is TGTGCCAGCAGCCCCCCTTGGGGGACTAGGAGCTCCTACGAGCAGTACTTC.

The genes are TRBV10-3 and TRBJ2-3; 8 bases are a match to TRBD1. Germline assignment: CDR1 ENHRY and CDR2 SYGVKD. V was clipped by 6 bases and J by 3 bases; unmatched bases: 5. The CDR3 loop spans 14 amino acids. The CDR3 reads CAIRPGQATDTQYF. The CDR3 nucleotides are TGTGCCATCAGACCGGGACAGGCGACAGATACGCAGTATTTT.

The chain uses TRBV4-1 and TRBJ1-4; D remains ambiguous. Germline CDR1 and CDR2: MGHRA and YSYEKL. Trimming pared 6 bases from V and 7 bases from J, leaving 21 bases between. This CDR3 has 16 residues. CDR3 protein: CASSYQHARTTEKLFF. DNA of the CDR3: TGCGCCAGCAGTTATCAACACGCCCGGACGACTGAAAAACTGTTTTTT.

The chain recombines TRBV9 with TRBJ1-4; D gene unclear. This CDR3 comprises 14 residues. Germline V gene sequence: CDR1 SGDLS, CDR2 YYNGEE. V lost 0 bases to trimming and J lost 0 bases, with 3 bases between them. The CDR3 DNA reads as TGTGCCAGCAGCGTAGGTGCAACTAATGAAAAACTGTTTTTT. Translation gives CASSVGATNEKLFF.

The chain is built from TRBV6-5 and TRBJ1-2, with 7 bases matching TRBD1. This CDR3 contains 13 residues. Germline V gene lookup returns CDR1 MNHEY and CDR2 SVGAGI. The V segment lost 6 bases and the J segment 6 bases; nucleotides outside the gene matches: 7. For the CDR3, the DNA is TGTGCCAGCAGACTGACAGGGCTCCATGGCTACACCTTC. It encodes CASRLTGLHGYTF.

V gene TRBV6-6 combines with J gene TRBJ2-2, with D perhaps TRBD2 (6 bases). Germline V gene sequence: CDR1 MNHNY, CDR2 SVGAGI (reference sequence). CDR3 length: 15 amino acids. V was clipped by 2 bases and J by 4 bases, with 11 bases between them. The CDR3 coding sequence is TGTGCCAGCAGTTACAGAGCCGGGGGCACCGGGGAGCTGTTTTTT. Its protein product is CASSYRAGGTGELFF.

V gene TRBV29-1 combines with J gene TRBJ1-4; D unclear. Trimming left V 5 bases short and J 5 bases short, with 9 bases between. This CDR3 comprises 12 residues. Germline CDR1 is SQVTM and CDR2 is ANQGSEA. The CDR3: CSVLGFNEKLFF. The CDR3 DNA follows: TGCAGCGTTCTGGGATTCAATGAAAAACTGTTTTTT.

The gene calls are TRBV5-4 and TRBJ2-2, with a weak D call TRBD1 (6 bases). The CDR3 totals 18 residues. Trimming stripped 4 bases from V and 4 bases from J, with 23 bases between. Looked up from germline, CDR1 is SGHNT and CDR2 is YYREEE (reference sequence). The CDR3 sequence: CASSRHSAHRDPTGELFF. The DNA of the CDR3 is TGTGCCAGCAGCCGCCACTCTGCCCACAGGGACCCCACCGGGGAGCTGTTTTTT.

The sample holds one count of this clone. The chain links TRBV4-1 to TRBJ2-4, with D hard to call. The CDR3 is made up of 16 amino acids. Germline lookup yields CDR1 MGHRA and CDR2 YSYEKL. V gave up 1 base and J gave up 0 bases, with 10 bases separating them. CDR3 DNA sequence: TGCGCCAGCAGCCAAGCAACAGTAATAGCCAAAAACATTCAGTACTTC. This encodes CASSQATVIAKNIQYF.

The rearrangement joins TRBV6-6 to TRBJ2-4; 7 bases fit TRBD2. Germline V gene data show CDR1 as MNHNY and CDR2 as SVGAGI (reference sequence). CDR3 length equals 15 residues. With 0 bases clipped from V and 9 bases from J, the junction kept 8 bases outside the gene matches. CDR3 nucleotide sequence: TGTGCCAGCAGTTACTCCCCCAGCGGGGCGACCATTCAGTACTTC. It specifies CASSYSPSGATIQYF.